These 30 T cell receptor beta chains came from one sample sequenced in a study of blood T cell repertoires in COVID-19. Libraries were prepared by immunoSEQ multiplex PCR; TCRdb keeps only in-frame clonotypes and omits some of them. The sample has hundreds of thousands of clones, 65% to 90% seen once. Material: peripheral blood. These receptor sequences come from a woman aged 60-70 years with COVID-19, enrolled during active disease.

V is TRBV12-3 or TRBV12-4 and J is TRBJ2-5; a possible D gene is TRBD1 (6 bases). Trimming shortened V by 7 bases and J by 5 bases, and 11 bases separated the two germline ends. The CDR3 consists of 12 residues. The CDR3 DNA sequence: TGTGCCAGCAACAGGGTAATGGAGACCCAGTACTTC. Protein: CASNRVMETQYF.

The chain has TRBV2 and TRBJ1-2; 10 nucleotides match TRBD1. V was pared by 9 bases and J by 2 bases, with 3 bases of the junction left unmatched. Germline lookup yields CDR1 SNHLY and CDR2 FYNNEI. The CDR3 has 13 residues. CDR3 DNA: TGTGCCAGACGGGACAGGGGAAACTATGGCTACACCTTC. Translating gives CARRDRGNYGYTF. Filled out from reference TRBV2 and TRBJ1-2, the complete variable domain reads EPEVTQTPSHQVTQMGQEVILRCVPISNHLYFYWYRQILGQKVEFLVSFYNNEISEKSEIFDDQFSVERPDGSNFTLKIRSTKLEDSAMYFCARRDRGNYGYTFGSGTRLTVV.

The gene calls are TRBV3-1 (or the pseudogene TRBV3-2) and TRBJ1-2, with D possibly matching TRBD1 (5 bases). Trimming removed 3 bases from V and 4 bases from J, with 9 bases in between. CDR1 is LGHDT, CDR2 YNNKEL, per germline (reference sequence). This CDR3 comprises 13 residues. This CDR3 reads CASSHGRAYGYTF. The CDR3 bases are TGTGCCAGCAGCCACGGCAGGGCCTATGGCTACACCTTC.

This CDR3 reads CASGTTGAAFF. The CDR3 DNA reads as TGTGCCAGCGGGACGACAGGGGCGGCTTTCTTT. J is TRBJ1-1 and V is TRBV7-9, with TRBD1 matching 8 bases. Germline V CDR1 and CDR2: SEHNR, FQNEAQ (reference sequence). The V gene end was trimmed by 8 bases and the J gene end by 11 bases; junction bases not matched to a gene: 7. The CDR3 spans 11 residues.

This clone was seen only once. V gene TRBV23-1 combines with J gene TRBJ2-7; 9 bases align to TRBD1. TRBV23-1 is sorted into the ORF group, with uncertain function. The CDR3 loop spans 17 amino acids. Trimming removed 4 bases from V and 0 bases from J; junction bases left unmatched: 10. The CDR3 DNA sequence: TGCGCCAGCAGTCCACCCCCGACAGGGGGAAACTCCTACGAGCAGTACTTC. It translates to CASSPPPTGGNSYEQYF.

This chain joins TRBV7-8 and TRBJ2-5; D unresolved. CDR1 and CDR2 (germline): SGHVS, FQNEAQ. Trimming stripped 7 bases from V and 5 bases from J, with 11 bases between. There are 12 residues in the CDR3. The CDR3 reads CASNQHWETQYF. DNA for the CDR3: TGTGCCAGCAACCAACATTGGGAGACCCAGTACTTC.

This sequence joins TRBV6-5 and TRBJ1-1; 8 nucleotides align to TRBD1. Germline V CDR1 and CDR2: MNHEY, SVGAGI. The CDR3 contains 15 residues. The chain's CDR3 is CGTRDRSALNTEAFF. The CDR3, as DNA: TGTGGCACCCGGGACAGGTCGGCCCTGAACACTGAAGCTTTCTTT.

J is TRBJ2-1 and V is TRBV18, with TRBD2 matching over 8 bases. V lost 3 bases to trimming and J lost 3 bases; unmatched junction nucleotides: 7. The germline gives CDR1 KGHSH, CDR2 LQKENI. The CDR3 spans 16 residues. CDR3 DNA: TGTGCCAGCTCACCCAACCGGGGGGGGTACTACAATGAGCAGTTCTTC. This translates into CASSPNRGGYYNEQFF.

This clone appeared a single time. The chain combines TRBV9 with TRBJ2-3, with 7 nucleotides matching TRBD2. V lost 2 bases to trimming and J lost 0 bases; unmatched junction nucleotides: 12. The length of the CDR3 is 18 residues. Germline V gene data show CDR1 as SGDLS and CDR2 as YYNGEE. The CDR3: CASSVGMGRGSSTDTQYF. DNA for the CDR3: TGTGCCAGCAGCGTCGGAATGGGGCGGGGGTCTAGCACAGATACGCAGTATTTT.

CDR3 nucleotides: TGTGCCAGCAGCTTAGATAAGTCACTAGTGATGTACAATGAGCAGTTCTTC. Protein sequence: CASSLDKSLVMYNEQFF. V and J are TRBV11-3 and TRBJ2-1, with D perhaps matching TRBD2 (5 bases). The germline V gene encodes CDR1 SGHNT and CDR2 YENEEA. With 0 bases removed from V and 4 bases from J, the gap between germline ends came to 16 bases. The CDR3 has 17 amino acids.

This clone appeared a single time. J is TRBJ1-3 and V is TRBV5-6; D possibly corresponds to TRBD1 (6 bases). Germline CDR1 SGHDT, CDR2 YYEEEE. There are 17 residues in the CDR3. Trimming shortened V by 0 bases and J by 0 bases, and 13 bases separated the two germline ends. CDR3 in amino acids: CASSLEQGGLSGNTIYF. In DNA, the CDR3 is TGTGCCAGCAGCTTGGAACAGGGTGGCCTCTCTGGAAACACCATATATTTT.

This chain connects TRBV30 to TRBJ2-2, with D possibly matching TRBD1 (5 bases). The CDR3 sequence is 12 residues long. The germline V and J ends were trimmed by 8 bases and 3 bases, with 10 bases remaining between them. Germline V CDR1 and CDR2: GTSNPN, SVGIG (reference sequence). As DNA, the CDR3 is TGTGCCGCTTCAGGGTACACCGGGGAGCTGTTTTTT. Translating gives CAASGYTGELFF.

The chain recombines TRBV18 with TRBJ2-7; 10 bases are a match to TRBD1. Germline V gives CDR1 KGHSH, CDR2 LQKENI. V lost 3 bases, J lost 1 base, and 3 bases stayed unmatched. The CDR3 is made up of 15 amino acids. DNA of the CDR3: TGTGCCAGCTCACCCGGGACAGGGGCGTCCTACGAGCAGTACTTC. Its translation is CASSPGTGASYEQYF.

This clone was seen more than once but under ten times. The rearrangement uses TRBV14 and TRBJ2-4; a weak D match, TRBD1 (5 bases). CDR1 is SGHDN, CDR2 FVKESK, per germline. The V end lost 1 base, the J end lost 2 bases, and 12 bases lay between the germline ends. The CDR3 has 16 residues. The DNA for the CDR3 is TGTGCCAGCAGCCAAGGGCAGGGTGTTTCCAAAAACATTCAGTACTTC. Translating it yields CASSQGQGVSKNIQYF.

This clone showed up just once. V and J are TRBV7-2 and TRBJ2-3; D is possibly TRBD2 (6 bases). Germline V gives CDR1 SGHTA, CDR2 FQGNSA. Trimming pared 4 bases from V and 0 bases from J, leaving 14 bases between. This CDR3 has 16 residues. This CDR3 is CASSWAGFLSTDTQYF. The CDR3 coding sequence is TGTGCCAGCAGCTGGGCGGGATTCCTTAGCACAGATACGCAGTATTTT.

There are a few counts of this clone. This sequence joins TRBV2 and TRBJ2-7; D possibly corresponds to TRBD1 (5 bases). This CDR3 comprises 14 residues. CDR1 is SNHLY and CDR2 is FYNNEI in the germline V gene. V was trimmed by 6 bases and J by 5 bases, leaving 17 bases between them. For the CDR3, the DNA is TGTGCCAGCAGGCTCTCTCAGGGAAAGAACGAGCAGTACTTC. Translating it yields CASRLSQGKNEQYF.

The chain is built from TRBV6-4 and TRBJ2-5; 11 bases match TRBD1. Germline CDR1 and CDR2: MRHNA and SNTAGT. The CDR3 has 13 residues. V lost 4 bases and J lost 5; bases outside the gene matches: 0. DNA for the CDR3: TGTGCCAGCAGTGGGGACAGGGGGGAGACCCAGTACTTC. Translation: CASSGDRGETQYF.

This CDR3 reads CASSHRTGGTNTEAFF. CDR3 DNA sequence: TGTGCCAGCAGCCATAGAACAGGGGGAACGAACACTGAAGCTTTCTTT. V usage is TRBV14 and J usage is TRBJ1-1; 8 nucleotides match TRBD1. Germline V lookup: CDR1 SGHDN, CDR2 FVKESK. This CDR3 has 16 residues. Trimming removed 3 bases from V and 1 base from J; junction bases left unmatched: 7. The full variable domain, in which reference TRBV14 and TRBJ1-1 provide the parts outside the CDR3, is EAGVTQFPSHSVIEKGQTVTLRCDPISGHDNLYWYRRVMGKEIKFLLHFVKESKQDESGMPNNRFLAERTGGTYSTLKVQPAELEDSGVYFCASSHRTGGTNTEAFFGQGTRLTVV.

The rearrangement links TRBV18 to TRBJ1-4, with 9 bases aligning to TRBD1. This CDR3 has 14 amino acids. The V segment lost 8 bases and the J segment 8 bases; nucleotides outside the gene matches: 9. CDR1 and CDR2 from the germline V gene are KGHSH and LQKENI. The chain's CDR3 is CASKGTGGAEKLFF. DNA for the CDR3: TGTGCCAGCAAGGGAACAGGGGGCGCGGAAAAACTGTTTTTT.

The chain has TRBV30 and TRBJ2-7, with D tentatively TRBD2 (5 bases). CDR1 is GTSNPN and CDR2 is SVGIG in the germline V gene (reference sequence). This CDR3 is built from 12 residues. V was cut by 0 bases and J by 7 bases, with 10 bases left in between. CDR3 DNA: TGTGCCTGGAGTGTCGGGAAGGGAGAGCAGTACTTC. This sequence encodes CAWSVGKGEQYF. Filled out from reference TRBV30 and TRBJ2-7, the complete variable domain reads SQTIHQWPATLVQPVGSPLSLECTVEGTSNPNLYWYRQAAGRGLQLLFYSVGIGQISSEVPQNLSASRPQDRQFILSSKKLLLSDSGFYLCAWSVGKGEQYFGPGTRLTVT.

This clone appeared a single time. Written as DNA, the CDR3 is TGTGCCAGCAGCGTTCAACAGGGGACTGAAGCTTTCTTT. Translation gives CASSVQQGTEAFF. This sequence joins TRBV9 and TRBJ1-1; the match to TRBD1 covers 7 bases. The V and J ends lost 2 bases and 5 bases, in that order; junction bases with no gene match: 3. Germline CDR1 SGDLS, CDR2 YYNGEE. The CDR3 sequence is 13 residues long.

The chain is built from TRBV4-3 and TRBJ1-2, with 9 nucleotides matching TRBD1. This CDR3 comprises 16 residues. The trim removed 3 bases at V and 7 bases at J, leaving 12 bases unmatched. Germline V gives CDR1 LGHNA, CDR2 YSLEER. Here the CDR3 reads CASSHDPGDRETGYTF. CDR3 nucleotide sequence: TGCGCCAGCAGCCACGACCCAGGGGACAGGGAAACTGGCTACACCTTC.

The chain links TRBV7-2 to TRBJ2-1, with 10 bases lining up with TRBD2. This CDR3 has 15 residues. The trim removed 1 base at V and 7 bases at J, leaving 4 bases unmatched. Looked up from germline, CDR1 is SGHTA and CDR2 is FQGNSA. In DNA form, the CDR3 reads TGTGCCAGCAGCTTAGAGCGGGGGGGCATTAATGAGCAGTTCTTC. Protein product: CASSLERGGINEQFF.

The V and J genes are TRBV11-3 and TRBJ2-5; TRBD2 matches at 11 bases. V shed 2 bases, J shed 2 bases, and the junction held 4 bases outside the gene matches. Germline V CDR1 and CDR2: SGHNT, YENEEA. The CDR3 runs to 16 residues. The CDR3 region is CASSLMVAGGQETQYF. CDR3 bases: TGTGCCAGCAGCTTAATGGTAGCGGGGGGGCAAGAGACCCAGTACTTC.

The rearrangement links TRBV20-1 to TRBJ2-7; 8 positions match TRBD2. V shed 3 bases, J shed 2 bases, and the junction held 9 bases outside the gene matches. This CDR3 is 15 amino acids long. Germline CDR1 is DFQATT and CDR2 is SNEGSKA (reference sequence). The CDR3 protein is CSASRREGAAYEQYF. The DNA for the CDR3 is TGCAGTGCTAGTCGTCGGGAGGGCGCGGCCTACGAGCAGTACTTC.

The rearrangement uses TRBV30 and TRBJ2-4; TRBD2 matches at 9 bases. Germline V gene lookup returns CDR1 GTSNPN and CDR2 SVGIG (reference sequence). The CDR3 contains 14 residues. Trimming at V came to 6 bases and at J to 6 bases, leaving 9 bases not matched to a gene. CDR3: CACRTSVGGNIQYF. The CDR3 coding sequence is TGTGCCTGCCGGACTAGCGTAGGCGGAAACATTCAGTACTTC.

The genes are TRBV5-1 and TRBJ2-1, with 12 nucleotides matching TRBD2. The CDR3 length is 14 residues. Germline CDR1 and CDR2: SGHRS and YFSETQ. With V trimmed by 6 bases and J by 4 bases, 2 bases remained unmatched. The CDR3 DNA is TGCGCCAGCATGCTAGCGGGGGGGTACAATGAGCAGTTCTTC. This gives the protein CASMLAGGYNEQFF.

The V gene is TRBV18, the J gene TRBJ1-3; D remains ambiguous. The CDR3 spans 16 residues. Looked up from germline, CDR1 is KGHSH and CDR2 is LQKENI. Trimming took off 3 bases at V and 0 bases at J, with 12 bases between the two ends. CDR3 nucleotide sequence: TGTGCCAGCTCACCCGAAGCACCAGGCTCTGGAAACACCATATATTTT. Its translation: CASSPEAPGSGNTIYF.

As DNA, the CDR3 is TGTGCCAGCAGCTATGGACAGGGGGCTAGGAGGGAGACCCAGTACTTC. It yields the protein CASSYGQGARRETQYF. The genes are TRBV6-2 or TRBV6-3 and TRBJ2-5; 11 bases line up with TRBD1. The J segment lost 5 bases and the V segment lost 6 bases, leaving 11 bases of the junction unmatched. The CDR3 contains 16 residues. Germline V gene sequence: CDR1 MNHEY, CDR2 SVGEGT.

The DNA of the CDR3 is TGTGCCAGCAGCTTAGGGGTAAGGGGCACTGAAGCTTTCTTT. This translates into CASSLGVRGTEAFF. The rearrangement uses TRBV11-2 and TRBJ1-1, with a weak D call TRBD1 (5 bases). V dropped 1 base and J dropped 4 bases, with 10 bases sitting between them. The CDR3 extends over 14 amino acids. CDR1 SGHAT and CDR2 FQNNGV come from the germline V gene.